These T cell receptor beta chains were read from a single sample in a study of blood T cell repertoires in COVID-19. Profiled with immunoSEQ multiplex PCR; TCRdb holds only in-frame clones, not every one. The data hold 200,000 or so clones, with 88% observed a single time. The sample was peripheral blood. The receptors originated from a man aged 65 to 79 with acute or convalescent COVID-19. Both conserved end residues are part of each CDR3. A D gene is named only where the DNA matches it firmly. Clone size is stated in some rows and not others, as once, few, many or a class when expanded.

V	J	size	D	CDR3	DNA
TRBV5-1	TRBJ2-1	NA	TRBD2	CASSLASGIYNEQFF	TGCGCCAGCAGCTTGGCCAGCGGGATTTACAATGAGCAGTTCTTC
TRBV7-2	TRBJ1-1	NA	NA	CASSLNVNREKAFF	TGTGCCAGCAGCTTAAACGTTAATCGGGAAAAAGCTTTCTTT
TRBV3-1/TRBV3-2	TRBJ2-1	NA	NA	CACQIQGGNEQFF	TGTGCCTGTCAAATACAGGGTGGAAATGAGCAGTTCTTC
TRBV7-6	TRBJ2-1	NA	NA	CASSLTGSSYNEQFF	TGTGCCAGCAGCTTAACGGGAAGCTCCTACAATGAGCAGTTCTTC
TRBV10-3	TRBJ2-3	NA	TRBD1	CAISQGAGGDTQYF	TGTGCCATCAGCCAGGGGGCTGGGGGGGATACGCAGTATTTT
TRBV30	TRBJ2-6	once	NA	CAWKSGSSGANVLTF	TGTGCCTGGAAATCAGGGTCTTCTGGGGCCAACGTCCTGACTTTC
TRBV18	TRBJ1-1	NA	NA	CASSGGLTEAFF	TGTGCCAGCTCGGGGGGATTAACTGAAGCTTTCTTT
TRBV6-5	TRBJ2-5	NA	NA	CASSTRETQYF	TGTGCCAGCAGTACCCGGGAGACCCAGTACTTC
TRBV6-5	TRBJ1-5	NA	NA	CASKITQGVFQPQHF	TGTGCCAGCAAAATCACACAGGGAGTCTTTCAGCCCCAGCATTTT
TRBV28	TRBJ2-1	NA	NA	CASSLWGQNAYNEQFF	TGTGCCAGCAGTTTATGGGGGCAGAATGCCTACAATGAGCAGTTCTTC
TRBV5-6	TRBJ2-3	NA	TRBD2	CASSQKTSGHTQYF	TGTGCCAGCAGCCAAAAGACTAGCGGCCATACGCAGTATTTT
TRBV7-6	TRBJ2-7	NA	TRBD1	CASSGDRSYEQYF	TGTGCCAGCAGCGGGGACAGGTCCTACGAGCAGTACTTC
TRBV6-1	TRBJ1-5	NA	TRBD1	CASSEGWAGGSNQPQHF	TGTGCCAGCAGTGAAGGGTGGGCAGGGGGAAGCAATCAGCCCCAGCATTTT
TRBV9	TRBJ1-2	NA	NA	CASSSQRGTGLNYGYTF	TGTGCCAGCAGTTCCCAGAGGGGAACAGGGCTTAACTATGGCTACACCTTC
TRBV27	TRBJ2-2	once	NA	CASSLSGPTGELFF	TGTGCCAGCAGTTTATCGGGCCCGACCGGGGAGCTGTTTTTT
TRBV2	TRBJ1-2	NA	NA	CASSIEQGANYGYTF	TGTGCCAGCAGTATAGAACAGGGAGCTAACTATGGCTACACCTTC
TRBV5-5	TRBJ2-7	NA	TRBD1	CASRSGQGTYEQYF	TGTGCCAGCAGGTCCGGACAGGGTACCTACGAGCAGTACTTC
TRBV2	TRBJ1-2	NA	TRBD1	CASRPDRGPYYGYTF	TGTGCCAGCAGACCCGACAGGGGGCCCTACTATGGCTACACCTTC
TRBV25-1	TRBJ2-5	NA	TRBD1	CASSVQGGGETQYF	TGTGCCAGCAGTGTACAGGGGGGAGGAGAGACCCAGTACTTC
TRBV5-4	TRBJ2-7	once	TRBD2	CASSPTSGRGAYEQYF	TGTGCCAGCAGCCCGACTAGCGGGAGGGGCGCCTACGAGCAGTACTTC
TRBV28	TRBJ1-5	NA	TRBD1	CASSVTGGYQPQHF	TGTGCCAGCAGTGTGACAGGGGGTTATCAGCCCCAGCATTTT
TRBV10-3	TRBJ1-2	once	TRBD1	CAISLGQGDYGYTF	TGTGCCATCAGCCTAGGGCAGGGGGACTATGGCTACACCTTC
TRBV28	TRBJ2-3	NA	NA	CASSLPGGPQYF	TGTGCCAGCAGTTTGCCCGGGGGTCCCCAGTATTTT
TRBV11-2	TRBJ2-5	NA	NA	CASSFPQNQETQYF	TGTGCCAGCAGCTTCCCACAGAACCAAGAGACCCAGTACTTC
TRBV6-6	TRBJ1-5	NA	NA	CASSYEGSNQPQHF	TGTGCCAGCAGTTACGAGGGTAGCAATCAGCCCCAGCATTTT
TRBV30	TRBJ2-7	NA	NA	CAGVEGLTEQYF	TGTGCCGGGGTTGAAGGACTTACCGAGCAGTACTTC
TRBV4-2	TRBJ2-1	NA	NA	CASRSGLDNEQFF	TGTGCCAGCAGATCCGGACTTGACAATGAGCAGTTCTTC
TRBV2	TRBJ1-1	NA	NA	CASSEGLNTEAFF	TGTGCCAGCAGTGAGGGCCTGAACACTGAAGCTTTCTTT